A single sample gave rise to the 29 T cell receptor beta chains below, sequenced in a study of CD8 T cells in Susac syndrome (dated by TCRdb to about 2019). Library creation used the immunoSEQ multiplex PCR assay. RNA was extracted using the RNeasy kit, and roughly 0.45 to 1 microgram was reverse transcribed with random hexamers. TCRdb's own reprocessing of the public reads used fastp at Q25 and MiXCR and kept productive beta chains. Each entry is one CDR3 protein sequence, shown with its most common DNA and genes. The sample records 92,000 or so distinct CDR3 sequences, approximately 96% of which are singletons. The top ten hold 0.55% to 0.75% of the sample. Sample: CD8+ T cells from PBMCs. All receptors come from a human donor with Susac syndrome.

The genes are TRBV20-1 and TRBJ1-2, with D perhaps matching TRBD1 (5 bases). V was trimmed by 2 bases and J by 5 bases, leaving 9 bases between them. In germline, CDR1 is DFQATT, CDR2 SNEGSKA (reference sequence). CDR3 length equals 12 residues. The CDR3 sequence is CSARIEGYGYTF. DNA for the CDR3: TGCAGTGCTAGAATAGAGGGGTATGGCTACACCTTC.

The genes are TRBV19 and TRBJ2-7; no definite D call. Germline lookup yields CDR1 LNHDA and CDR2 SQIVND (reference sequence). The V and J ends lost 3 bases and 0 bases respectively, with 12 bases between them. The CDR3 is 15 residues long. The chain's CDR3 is CASSIGPSFSYEQYF. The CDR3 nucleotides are TGTGCCAGTAGTATTGGGCCATCGTTCTCCTACGAGCAGTACTTC.

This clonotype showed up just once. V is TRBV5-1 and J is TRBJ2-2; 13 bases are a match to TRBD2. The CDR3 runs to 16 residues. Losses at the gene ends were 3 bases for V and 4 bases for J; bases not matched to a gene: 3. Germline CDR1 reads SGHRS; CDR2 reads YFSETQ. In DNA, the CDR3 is TGCGCCAGCAGCTGGGGGACTAGCGGGGTCACCGGGGAGCTGTTTTTT. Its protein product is CASSWGTSGVTGELFF. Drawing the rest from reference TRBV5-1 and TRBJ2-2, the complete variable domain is KAGVTQTPRYLIKTRGQQVTLSCSPISGHRSVSWYQQTPGQGLQFLFEYFSETQRNKGNFPGRFSGRQFSNSRSEMNVSTLELGDSALYLCASSWGTSGVTGELFFGEGSRLTVL.

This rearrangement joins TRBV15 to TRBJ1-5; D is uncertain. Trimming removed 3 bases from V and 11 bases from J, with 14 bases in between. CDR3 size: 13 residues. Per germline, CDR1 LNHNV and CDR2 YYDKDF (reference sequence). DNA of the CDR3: TGTGCCACCAGCAGCCCCAAAAAAAAAGCCCAGCATTTT. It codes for CATSSPKKKAQHF.

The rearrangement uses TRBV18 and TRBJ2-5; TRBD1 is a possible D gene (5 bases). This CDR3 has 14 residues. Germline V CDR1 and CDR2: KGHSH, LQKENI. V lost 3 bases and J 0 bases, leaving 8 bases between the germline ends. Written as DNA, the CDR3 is TGTGCCAGCTCACCCACGACAGACCAAGAGACCCAGTACTTC. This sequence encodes CASSPTTDQETQYF. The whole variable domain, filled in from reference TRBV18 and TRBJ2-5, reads NAGVMQNPRHLVRRRGQEARLRCSPMKGHSHVYWYRQLPEEGLKFMVYLQKENIIDESGMPKERFSAEFPKEGPSILRIQQVVRGDSAAYFCASSPTTDQETQYFGPGTRLLVL.

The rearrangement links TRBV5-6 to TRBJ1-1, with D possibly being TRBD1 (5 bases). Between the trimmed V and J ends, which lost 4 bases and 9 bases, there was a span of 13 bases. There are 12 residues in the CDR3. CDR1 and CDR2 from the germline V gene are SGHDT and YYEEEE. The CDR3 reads CASSPRTGQAFF. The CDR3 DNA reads TGTGCCAGCAGCCCTCGCACGGGGCAAGCTTTCTTT. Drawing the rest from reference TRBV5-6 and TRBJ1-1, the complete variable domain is DAGVTQSPTHLIKTRGQQVTLRCSPKSGHDTVSWYQQALGQGPQFIFQYYEEEERQRGNFPDRFSGHQFPNYSSELNVNALLLGDSALYLCASSPRTGQAFFGQGTRLTVV.

This chain's CDR3 is CAWTPGAGGTAYNEQFF. DNA of the CDR3: TGTGCCTGGACCCCCGGGGCCGGGGGGACAGCCTACAATGAGCAGTTCTTC. The V gene is TRBV30, the J gene TRBJ2-1; D is perhaps TRBD1 or TRBD2 (7 bases each). CDR3 length: 17 amino acids. Germline CDR1 is GTSNPN and CDR2 is SVGIG (reference sequence). V dropped 4 bases and J dropped 2 bases, with 21 bases sitting between them.

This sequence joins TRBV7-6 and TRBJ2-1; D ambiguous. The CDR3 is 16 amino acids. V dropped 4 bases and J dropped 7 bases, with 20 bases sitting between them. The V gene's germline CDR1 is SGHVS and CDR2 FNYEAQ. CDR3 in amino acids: CASSSPTDPSPNEQFF. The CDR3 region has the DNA TGTGCCAGCAGCTCGCCCACAGACCCGTCCCCTAATGAGCAGTTCTTC.

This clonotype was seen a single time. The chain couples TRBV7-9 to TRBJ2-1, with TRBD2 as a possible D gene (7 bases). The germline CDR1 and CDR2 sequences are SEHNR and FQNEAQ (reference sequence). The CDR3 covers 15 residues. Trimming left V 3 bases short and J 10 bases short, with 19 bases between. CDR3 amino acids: CASSFRGGSGDEQFF. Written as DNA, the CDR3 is TGTGCCAGCAGCTTTAGGGGGGGGTCGGGTGACGAGCAGTTCTTC.

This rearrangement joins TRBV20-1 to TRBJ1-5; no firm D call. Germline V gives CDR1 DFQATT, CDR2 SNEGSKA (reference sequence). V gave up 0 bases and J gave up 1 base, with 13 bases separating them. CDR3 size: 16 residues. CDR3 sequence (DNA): TGCAGTGCTAGAGATCCTCTCGGCGCGAGCAATCAGCCCCAGCATTTT. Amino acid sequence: CSARDPLGASNQPQHF.

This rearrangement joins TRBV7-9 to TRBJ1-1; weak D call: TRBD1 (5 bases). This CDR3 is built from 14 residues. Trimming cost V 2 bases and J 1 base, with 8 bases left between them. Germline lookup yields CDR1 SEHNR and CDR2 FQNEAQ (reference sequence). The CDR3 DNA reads TGTGCCAGCAGCTTAAAGCAGGGGAACACTGAAGCTTTCTTT. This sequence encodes CASSLKQGNTEAFF.

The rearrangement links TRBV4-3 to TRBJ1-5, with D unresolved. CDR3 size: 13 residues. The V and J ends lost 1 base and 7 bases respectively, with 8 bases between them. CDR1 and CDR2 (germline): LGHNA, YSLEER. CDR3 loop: CASSQAVGQPQHF. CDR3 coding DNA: TGCGCCAGCAGCCAAGCGGTTGGGCAGCCCCAGCATTTT.

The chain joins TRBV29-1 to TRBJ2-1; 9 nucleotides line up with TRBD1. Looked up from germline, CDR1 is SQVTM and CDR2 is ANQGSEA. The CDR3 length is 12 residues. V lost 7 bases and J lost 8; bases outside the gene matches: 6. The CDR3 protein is CSAPGQGYEQFF. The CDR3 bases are TGCAGCGCACCGGGACAGGGCTATGAGCAGTTCTTC.

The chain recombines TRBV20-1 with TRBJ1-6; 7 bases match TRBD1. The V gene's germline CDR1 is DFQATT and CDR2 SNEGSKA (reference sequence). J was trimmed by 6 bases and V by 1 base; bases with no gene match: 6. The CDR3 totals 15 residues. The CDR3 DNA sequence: TGCAGTGCTAGAGGTAGTGGGACAGCTAATTCACCCCTCCACTTT. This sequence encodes CSARGSGTANSPLHF.

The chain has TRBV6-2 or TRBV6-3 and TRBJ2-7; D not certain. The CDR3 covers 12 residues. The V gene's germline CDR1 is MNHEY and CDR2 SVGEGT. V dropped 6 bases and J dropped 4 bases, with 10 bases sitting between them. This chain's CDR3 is CASRITEYEQYF. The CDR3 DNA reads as TGTGCCAGCAGGATAACAGAGTACGAGCAGTACTTC.

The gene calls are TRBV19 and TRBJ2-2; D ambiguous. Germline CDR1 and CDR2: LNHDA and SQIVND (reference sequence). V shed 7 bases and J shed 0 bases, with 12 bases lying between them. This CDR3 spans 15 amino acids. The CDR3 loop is CASTPEVANTGELFF. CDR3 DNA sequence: TGTGCCAGTACCCCGGAAGTCGCGAACACCGGGGAGCTGTTTTTT.

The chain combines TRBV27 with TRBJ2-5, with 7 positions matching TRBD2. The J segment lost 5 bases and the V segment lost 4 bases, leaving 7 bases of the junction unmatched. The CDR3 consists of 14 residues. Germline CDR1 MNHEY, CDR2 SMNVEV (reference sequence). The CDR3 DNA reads TGTGCCAGCAGTTCGTTCGGGGGGATCGAGACCCAGTACTTC. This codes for CASSSFGGIETQYF.

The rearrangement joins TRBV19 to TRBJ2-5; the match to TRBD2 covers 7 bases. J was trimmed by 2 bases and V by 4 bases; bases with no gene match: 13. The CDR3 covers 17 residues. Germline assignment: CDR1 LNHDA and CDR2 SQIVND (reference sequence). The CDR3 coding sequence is TGTGCCAGTAGTACCCTCGGGAGGCCCGGGGAACAAGAGACCCAGTACTTC. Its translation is CASSTLGRPGEQETQYF. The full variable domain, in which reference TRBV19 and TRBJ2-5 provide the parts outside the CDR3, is DGGITQSPKYLFRKEGQNVTLSCEQNLNHDAMYWYRQDPGQGLRLIYYSQIVNDFQKGDIAEGYSVSREKKESFPLTVTSAQKNPTAFYLCASSTLGRPGEQETQYFGPGTRLLVL.

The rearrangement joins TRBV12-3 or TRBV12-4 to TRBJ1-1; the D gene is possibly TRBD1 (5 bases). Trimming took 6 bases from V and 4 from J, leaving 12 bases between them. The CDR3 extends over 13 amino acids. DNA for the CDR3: TGTGCCAGCAGGCCCACGGGGGGCACTGAAGCTTTCTTT. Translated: CASRPTGGTEAFF.

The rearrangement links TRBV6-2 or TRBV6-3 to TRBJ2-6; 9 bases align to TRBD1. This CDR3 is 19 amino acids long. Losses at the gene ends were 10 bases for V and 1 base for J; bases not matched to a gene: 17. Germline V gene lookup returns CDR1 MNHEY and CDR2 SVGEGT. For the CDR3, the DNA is TGTGCCATTTACGGGGTCGGGACAGGGACCCAATCTGGGGCCAACGTCCTGACTTTC. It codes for CAIYGVGTGTQSGANVLTF.

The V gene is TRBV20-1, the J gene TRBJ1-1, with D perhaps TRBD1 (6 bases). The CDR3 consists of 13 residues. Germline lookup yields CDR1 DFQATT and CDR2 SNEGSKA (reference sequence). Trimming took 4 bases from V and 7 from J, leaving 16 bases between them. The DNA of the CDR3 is TGCAGTGCTAAACCCGGGGGCGGATATGAAGCTTTCTTT. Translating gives CSAKPGGGYEAFF.

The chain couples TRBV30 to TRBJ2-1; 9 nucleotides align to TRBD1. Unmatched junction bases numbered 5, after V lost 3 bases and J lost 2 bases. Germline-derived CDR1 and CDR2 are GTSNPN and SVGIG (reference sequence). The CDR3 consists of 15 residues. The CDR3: CAWRARDRAYNEQFF. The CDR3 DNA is TGTGCCTGGAGGGCCCGGGACAGGGCCTACAATGAGCAGTTCTTC.

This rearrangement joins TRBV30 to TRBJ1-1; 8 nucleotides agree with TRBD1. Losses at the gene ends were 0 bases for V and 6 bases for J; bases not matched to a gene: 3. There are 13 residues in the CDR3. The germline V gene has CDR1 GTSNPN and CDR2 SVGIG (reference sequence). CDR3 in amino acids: CAWSVQGGAEAFF. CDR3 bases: TGTGCCTGGAGTGTACAGGGGGGGGCTGAAGCTTTCTTT.

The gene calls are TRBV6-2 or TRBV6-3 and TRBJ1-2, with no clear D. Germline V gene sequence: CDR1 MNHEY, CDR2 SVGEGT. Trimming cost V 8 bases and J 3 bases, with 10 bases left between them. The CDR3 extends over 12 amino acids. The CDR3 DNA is TGTGCCAGCTTTACCGTTGACTATGGCTACACCTTC. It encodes CASFTVDYGYTF.

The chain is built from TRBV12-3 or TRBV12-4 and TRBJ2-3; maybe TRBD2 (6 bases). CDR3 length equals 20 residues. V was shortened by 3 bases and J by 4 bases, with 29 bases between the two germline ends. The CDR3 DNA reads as TGTGCCAGCAGTTTCGGGTCTTGGTTCGCTAGCGCCCTCGAGGCAGATACGCAGTATTTT. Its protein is CASSFGSWFASALEADTQYF.

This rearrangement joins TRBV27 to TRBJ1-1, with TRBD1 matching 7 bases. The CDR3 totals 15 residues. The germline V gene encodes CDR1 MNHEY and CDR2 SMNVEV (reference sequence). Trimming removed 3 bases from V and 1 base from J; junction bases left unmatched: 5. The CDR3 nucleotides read TGTGCCAGCAGTTTCCAGGGGGGCACGAACACTGAAGCTTTCTTT. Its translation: CASSFQGGTNTEAFF.

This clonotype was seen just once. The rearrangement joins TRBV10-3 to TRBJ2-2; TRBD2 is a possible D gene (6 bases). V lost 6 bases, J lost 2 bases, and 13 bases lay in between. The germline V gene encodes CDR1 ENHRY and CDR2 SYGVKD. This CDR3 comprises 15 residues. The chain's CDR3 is CAIRDGGTNTGELFF. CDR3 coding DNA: TGTGCCATCAGGGACGGGGGAACAAACACCGGGGAGCTGTTTTTT.

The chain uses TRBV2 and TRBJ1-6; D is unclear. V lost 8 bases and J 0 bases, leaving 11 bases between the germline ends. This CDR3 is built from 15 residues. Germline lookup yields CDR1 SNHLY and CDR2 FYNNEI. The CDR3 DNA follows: TGTGCCAGCCAACTCGATAGCTCCTATAATTCACCCCTCCACTTT. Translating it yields CASQLDSSYNSPLHF.

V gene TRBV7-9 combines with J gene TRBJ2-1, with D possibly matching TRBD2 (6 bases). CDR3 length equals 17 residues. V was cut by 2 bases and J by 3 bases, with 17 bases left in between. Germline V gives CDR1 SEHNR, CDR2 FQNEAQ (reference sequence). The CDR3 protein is CASSLSSDGRLYNEQFF. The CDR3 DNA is TGTGCCAGCAGCTTATCTTCGGACGGGAGACTCTACAATGAGCAGTTCTTC.